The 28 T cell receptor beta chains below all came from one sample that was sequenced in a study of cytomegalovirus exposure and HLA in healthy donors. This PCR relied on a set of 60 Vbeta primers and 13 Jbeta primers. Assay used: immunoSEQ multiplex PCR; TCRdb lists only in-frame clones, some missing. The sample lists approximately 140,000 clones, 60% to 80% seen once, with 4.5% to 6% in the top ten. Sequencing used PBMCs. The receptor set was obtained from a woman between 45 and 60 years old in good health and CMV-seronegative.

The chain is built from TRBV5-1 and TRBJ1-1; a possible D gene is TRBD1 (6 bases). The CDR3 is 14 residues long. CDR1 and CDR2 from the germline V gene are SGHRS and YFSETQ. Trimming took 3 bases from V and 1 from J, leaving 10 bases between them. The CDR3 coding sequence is TGCGCCAGCAGCTCGGACAGAGAGAACACTGAAGCTTTCTTT. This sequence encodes CASSSDRENTEAFF.

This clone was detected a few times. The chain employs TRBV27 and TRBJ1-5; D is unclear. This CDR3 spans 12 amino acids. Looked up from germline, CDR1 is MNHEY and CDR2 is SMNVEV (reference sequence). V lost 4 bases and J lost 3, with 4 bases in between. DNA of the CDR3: TGTGCCAGCAGTTCCGTCAATCAGCCCCAGCATTTT. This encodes CASSSVNQPQHF.

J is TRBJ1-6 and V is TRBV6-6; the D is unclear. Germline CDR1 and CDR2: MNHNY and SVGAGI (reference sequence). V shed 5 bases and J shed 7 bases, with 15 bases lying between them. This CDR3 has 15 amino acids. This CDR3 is CASSPLRSENSPLHF. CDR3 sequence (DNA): TGTGCCAGCAGTCCACTGCGTAGCGAAAATTCACCCCTCCACTTT.

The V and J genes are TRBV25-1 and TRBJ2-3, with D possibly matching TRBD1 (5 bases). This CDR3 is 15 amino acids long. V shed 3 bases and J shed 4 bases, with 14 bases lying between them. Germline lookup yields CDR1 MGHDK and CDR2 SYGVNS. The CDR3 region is CASSENAGIPDTQYF. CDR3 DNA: TGTGCCAGCAGTGAGAACGCAGGGATACCAGATACGCAGTATTTT.

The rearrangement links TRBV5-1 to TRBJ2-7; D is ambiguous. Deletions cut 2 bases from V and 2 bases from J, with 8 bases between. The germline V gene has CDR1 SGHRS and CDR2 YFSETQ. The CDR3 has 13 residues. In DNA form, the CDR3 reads TGCGCCAGCAGCTTCGACACCACCTACGAGCAGTACTTC. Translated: CASSFDTTYEQYF.

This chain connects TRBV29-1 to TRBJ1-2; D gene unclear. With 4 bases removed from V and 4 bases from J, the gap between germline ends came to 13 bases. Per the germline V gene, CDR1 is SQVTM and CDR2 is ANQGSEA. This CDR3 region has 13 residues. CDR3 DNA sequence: TGCAGCGTTGTGGGAGCAAGCGGCTATGGCTACACCTTC. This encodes CSVVGASGYGYTF.

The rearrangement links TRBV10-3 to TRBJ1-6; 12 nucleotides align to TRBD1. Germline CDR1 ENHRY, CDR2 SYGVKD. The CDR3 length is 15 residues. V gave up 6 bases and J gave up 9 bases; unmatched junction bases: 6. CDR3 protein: CAIREGQGAGSPLHF. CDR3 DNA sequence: TGTGCCATCAGAGAGGGACAGGGGGCCGGTTCACCCCTCCACTTT.

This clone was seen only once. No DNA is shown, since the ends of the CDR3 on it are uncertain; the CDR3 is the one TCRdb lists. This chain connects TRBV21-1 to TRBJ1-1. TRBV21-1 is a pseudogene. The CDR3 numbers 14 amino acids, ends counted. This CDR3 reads CASSVGPGNTEAFF.

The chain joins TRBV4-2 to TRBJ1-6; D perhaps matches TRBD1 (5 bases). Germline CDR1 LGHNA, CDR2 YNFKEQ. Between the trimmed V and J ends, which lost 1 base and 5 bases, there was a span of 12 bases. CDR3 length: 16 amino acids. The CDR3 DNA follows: TGTGCCAGCAGCCAAGTGGCAGGGATTAATAATTCACCCCTCCACTTT. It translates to CASSQVAGINNSPLHF.

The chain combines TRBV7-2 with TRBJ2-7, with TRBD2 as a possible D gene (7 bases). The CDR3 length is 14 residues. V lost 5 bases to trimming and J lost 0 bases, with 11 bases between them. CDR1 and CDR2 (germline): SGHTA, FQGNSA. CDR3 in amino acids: CASSTGGPSYEQYF. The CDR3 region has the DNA TGTGCCAGCAGCACGGGGGGCCCCTCCTACGAGCAGTACTTC.

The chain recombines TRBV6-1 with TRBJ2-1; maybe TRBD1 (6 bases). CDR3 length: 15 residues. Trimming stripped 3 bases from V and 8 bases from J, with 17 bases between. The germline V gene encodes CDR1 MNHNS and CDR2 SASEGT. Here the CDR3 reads CASSDPRGRWDEQFF. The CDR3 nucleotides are TGTGCCAGCAGTGACCCCAGGGGCCGTTGGGATGAGCAGTTCTTC.

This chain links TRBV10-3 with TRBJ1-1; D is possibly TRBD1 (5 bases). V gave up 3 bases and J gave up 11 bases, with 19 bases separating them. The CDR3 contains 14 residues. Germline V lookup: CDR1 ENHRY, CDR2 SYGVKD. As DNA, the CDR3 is TGTGCCATCAGTGATTCCGTTTCAGGGCGTGATGCTTTCTTT. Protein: CAISDSVSGRDAFF.

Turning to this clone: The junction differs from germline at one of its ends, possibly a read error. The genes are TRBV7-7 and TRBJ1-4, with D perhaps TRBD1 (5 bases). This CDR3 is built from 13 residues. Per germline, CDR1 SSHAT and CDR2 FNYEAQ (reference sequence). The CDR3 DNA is TGTGCTAGCAGCTTATCCGGGACTCCTATTAAGTTTTTT. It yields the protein CASSLSGTPIKFF.

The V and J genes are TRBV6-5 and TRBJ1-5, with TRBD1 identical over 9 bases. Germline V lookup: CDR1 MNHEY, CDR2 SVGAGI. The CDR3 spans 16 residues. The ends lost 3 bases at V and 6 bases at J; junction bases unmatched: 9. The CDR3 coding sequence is TGTGCCAGCAGTTATGTACCGGGACAGGGTGGTCAGCCCCAGCATTTT. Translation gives CASSYVPGQGGQPQHF.

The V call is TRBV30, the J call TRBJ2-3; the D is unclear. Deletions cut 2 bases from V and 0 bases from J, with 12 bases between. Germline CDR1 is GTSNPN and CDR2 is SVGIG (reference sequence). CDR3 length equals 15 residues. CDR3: CAWSPQFSSTDTQYF. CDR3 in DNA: TGTGCCTGGAGTCCCCAGTTTTCTAGCACAGATACGCAGTATTTT.

CDR3 sequence: CSVEWTGGNTIYF. DNA of the CDR3: TGCAGCGTTGAATGGACAGGAGGGAACACCATATATTTT. The gene calls are TRBV29-1 and TRBJ1-3; 7 nucleotides match TRBD1. The CDR3 sequence is 13 residues long. Germline V gene sequence: CDR1 SQVTM, CDR2 ANQGSEA. V lost 2 bases to trimming and J lost 7 bases; unmatched junction nucleotides: 5.

The CDR3 DNA reads TGTGCCAGCAGTTCGACCGGGACAGGGAAGCGCGAGCAGTACTTC. Its translation is CASSSTGTGKREQYF. The chain combines TRBV6-6 with TRBJ2-7; 9 positions match TRBD1. CDR1 is MNHNY and CDR2 is SVGAGI in the germline V gene (reference sequence). This CDR3 spans 15 amino acids. Trimming cost V 4 bases and J 6 bases; bases outside gene matches: 10.

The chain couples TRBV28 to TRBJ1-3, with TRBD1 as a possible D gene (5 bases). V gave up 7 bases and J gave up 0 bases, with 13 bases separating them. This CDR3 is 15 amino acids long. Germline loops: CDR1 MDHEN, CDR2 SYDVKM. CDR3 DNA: TGTGCCAGCATTCCGACAGACAACTCTGGAAACACCATATATTTT. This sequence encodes CASIPTDNSGNTIYF.

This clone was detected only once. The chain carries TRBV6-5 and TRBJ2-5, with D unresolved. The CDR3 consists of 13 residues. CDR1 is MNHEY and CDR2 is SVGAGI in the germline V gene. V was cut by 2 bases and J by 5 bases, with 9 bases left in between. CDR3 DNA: TGTGCCAGCAGTTACCGCGAGAGGGAGACCCAGTACTTC. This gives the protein CASSYRERETQYF.

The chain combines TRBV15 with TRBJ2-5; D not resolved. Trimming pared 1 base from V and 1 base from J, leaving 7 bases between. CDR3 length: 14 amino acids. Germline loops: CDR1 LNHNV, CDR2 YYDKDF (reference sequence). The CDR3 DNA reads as TGTGCCACCAGCAGAGTCGCAGGCCAAGAGACCCAGTACTTC. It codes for CATSRVAGQETQYF. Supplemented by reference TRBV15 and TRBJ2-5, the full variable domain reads DAMVIQNPRYQVTQFGKPVTLSCSQTLNHNVMYWYQQKSSQAPKLLFHYYDKDFNNEADTPDNFQSRRPNTSFCFLDIRSPGLGDTAMYLCATSRVAGQETQYFGPGTRLLVL.

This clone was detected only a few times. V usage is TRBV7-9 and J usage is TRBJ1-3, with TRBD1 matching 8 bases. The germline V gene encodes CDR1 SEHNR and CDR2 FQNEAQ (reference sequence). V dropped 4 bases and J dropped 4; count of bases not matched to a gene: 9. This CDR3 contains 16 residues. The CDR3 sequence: CASSSLLTGAGNTIYF. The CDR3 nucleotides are TGTGCCAGCAGCTCATTATTGACAGGGGCAGGAAACACCATATATTTT.

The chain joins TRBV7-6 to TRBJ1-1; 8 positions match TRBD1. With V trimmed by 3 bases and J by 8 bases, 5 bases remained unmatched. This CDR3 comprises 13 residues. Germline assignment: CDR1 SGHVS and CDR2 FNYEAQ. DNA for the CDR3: TGTGCCAGCAGCTTGGCAAGGACAGGGGAAGCTTTCTTT. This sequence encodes CASSLARTGEAFF.

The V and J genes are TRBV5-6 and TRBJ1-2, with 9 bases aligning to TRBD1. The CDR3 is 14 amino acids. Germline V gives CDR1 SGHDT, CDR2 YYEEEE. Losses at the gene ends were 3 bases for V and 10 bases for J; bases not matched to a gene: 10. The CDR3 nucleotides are TGTGCCAGCAGCTCCTACCGGGACAGGGTCTTCTACACCTTC. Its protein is CASSSYRDRVFYTF.

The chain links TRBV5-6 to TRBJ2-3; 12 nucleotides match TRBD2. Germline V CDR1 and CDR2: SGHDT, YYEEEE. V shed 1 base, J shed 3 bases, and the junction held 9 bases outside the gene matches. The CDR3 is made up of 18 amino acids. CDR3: CASSLNLAGGGWTDTQYF. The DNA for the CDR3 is TGTGCCAGCAGCTTGAACCTAGCGGGGGGGGGATGGACAGATACGCAGTATTTT. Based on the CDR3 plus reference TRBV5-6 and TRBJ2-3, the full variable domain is DAGVTQSPTHLIKTRGQQVTLRCSPKSGHDTVSWYQQALGQGPQFIFQYYEEEERQRGNFPDRFSGHQFPNYSSELNVNALLLGDSALYLCASSLNLAGGGWTDTQYFGPGTRLTVL.

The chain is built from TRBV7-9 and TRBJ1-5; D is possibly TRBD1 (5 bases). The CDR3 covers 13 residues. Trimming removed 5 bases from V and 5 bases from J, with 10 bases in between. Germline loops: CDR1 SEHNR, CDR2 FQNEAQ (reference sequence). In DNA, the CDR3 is TGTGCCAGCAGCCCAGGGTGGCATCAGCCCCAGCATTTT. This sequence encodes CASSPGWHQPQHF.

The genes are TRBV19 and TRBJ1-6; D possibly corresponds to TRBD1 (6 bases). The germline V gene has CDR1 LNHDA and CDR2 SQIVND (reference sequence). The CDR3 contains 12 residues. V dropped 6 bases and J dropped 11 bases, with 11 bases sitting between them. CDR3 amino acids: CASSAGEPPLHF. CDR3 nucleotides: TGTGCCAGTAGCGCAGGGGAACCACCCCTCCACTTT.

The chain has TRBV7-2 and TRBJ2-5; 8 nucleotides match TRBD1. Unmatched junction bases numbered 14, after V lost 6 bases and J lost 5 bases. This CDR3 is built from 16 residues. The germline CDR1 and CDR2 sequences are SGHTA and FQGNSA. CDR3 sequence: CASSKWAGGVGETQYF. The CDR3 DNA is TGTGCCAGCAGTAAATGGGCAGGGGGCGTCGGGGAGACCCAGTACTTC.

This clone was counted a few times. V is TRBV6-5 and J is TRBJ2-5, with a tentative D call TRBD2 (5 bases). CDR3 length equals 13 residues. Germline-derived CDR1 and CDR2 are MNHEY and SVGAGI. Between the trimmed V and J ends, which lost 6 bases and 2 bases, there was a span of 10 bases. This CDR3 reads CASRTPGQETQYF. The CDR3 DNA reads TGTGCCAGCAGGACTCCGGGACAAGAGACCCAGTACTTC.